This TCR beta chain was identified during a study of control samples from healthy donors and cancer patients (TCRdb year 2020). Clipping removes 4 bases from V and 5 bases from J, with 6 as the unmatched junction base count. From the cysteine through the phenylalanine, the CDR3 covers 15 amino acids. Solely the CDR3 DNA is kept, with 45 bases framed from the first base. Per the germline V gene, MGHRA is the CDR1 and YSYEKL is the CDR2. As to this clone: No cognate antigen has been identified for it. No base qualities exist here, and no much larger clone lies one base off it.

Library creation used the immunoSEQ multiplex PCR assay. Here the immuneACCESS table is served through TCRdb, limited to in-frame sequences with V and J called. Missing clones are a known gap in these copies; in checked studies unresolved V genes cover under half, and the rest lacks a known reason. The sample has about 110,000 clones on record, around nine tenths of them singletons. Together, the top ten hold about 3.7% of the sample. The V and J segments used are TRBV4-1 and TRBJ1-1, and TRBD1 matches 11 of the central bases. The receptor's source is a woman aged 55-69 years with lung cancer. The sample taken for sequencing was PBMCs. The CDR3 is CASSRQGQGATEAFF. The bases are TGCGCCAGCAGCCGACAAGGACAGGGGGCGACTGAAGCTTTCTTT.